Sequencing of this TCR beta chain was carried out in a study of response to subunit inactivated influenza vaccine. Notes on this clonotype: Its antigen is as yet unknown.

TCRdb recomputed calls from the RT-PCR reads with MiXCR, one row per CDR3 protein. Counted here are some 520,000 distinct CDR3 sequences, approximately 17% occurring once; the ten biggest clones make up 3% to 3.5%. Trimming cost V 4 bases and J 2 bases; bases outside gene matches: 12. In germline, CDR1 is MNHNS, CDR2 SASEGT. This CDR3 has 17 residues. Broader study findings: The authors suggested that few new T cells are recruited per seasonal influenza vaccination.

This sequence was found in a man aged 45 to 75 who received an inactivated influenza vaccine. This chain uses TRBV6-1 with TRBJ2-7; 9 positions match TRBD1. The sample in question was CD4+ T cells sorted from PBMCs, obtained around 25 months after vaccination. The chain's CDR3 is CASSVGQGRAYAYEQYF. CDR3 DNA: TGTGCCAGCAGTGTCGGACAGGGGCGTGCTTATGCCTACGAGCAGTACTTC.